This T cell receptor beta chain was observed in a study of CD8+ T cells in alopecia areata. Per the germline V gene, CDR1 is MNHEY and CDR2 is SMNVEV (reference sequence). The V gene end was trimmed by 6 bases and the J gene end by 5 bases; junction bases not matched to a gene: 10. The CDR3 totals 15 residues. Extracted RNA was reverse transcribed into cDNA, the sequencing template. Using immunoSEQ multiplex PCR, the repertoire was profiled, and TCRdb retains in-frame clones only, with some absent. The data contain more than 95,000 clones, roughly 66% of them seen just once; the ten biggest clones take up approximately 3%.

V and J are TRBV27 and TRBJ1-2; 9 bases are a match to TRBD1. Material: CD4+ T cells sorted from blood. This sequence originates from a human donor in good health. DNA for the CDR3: TGTGCCAGCAGCGAAATCGGGACAGGGCTGTATGGCTACACCTTC. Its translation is CASSEIGTGLYGYTF.